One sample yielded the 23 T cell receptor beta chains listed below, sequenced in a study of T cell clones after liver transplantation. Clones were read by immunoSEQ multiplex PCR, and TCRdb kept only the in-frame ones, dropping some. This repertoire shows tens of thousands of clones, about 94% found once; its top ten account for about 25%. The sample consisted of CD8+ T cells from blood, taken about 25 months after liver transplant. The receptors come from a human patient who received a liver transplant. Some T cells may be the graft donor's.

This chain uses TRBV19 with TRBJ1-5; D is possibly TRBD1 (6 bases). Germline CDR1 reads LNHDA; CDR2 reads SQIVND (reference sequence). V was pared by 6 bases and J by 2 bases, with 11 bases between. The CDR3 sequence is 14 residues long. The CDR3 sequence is CASRSGVGNQPQHF. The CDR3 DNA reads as TGTGCCAGTAGGTCAGGGGTGGGCAATCAGCCCCAGCATTTT.

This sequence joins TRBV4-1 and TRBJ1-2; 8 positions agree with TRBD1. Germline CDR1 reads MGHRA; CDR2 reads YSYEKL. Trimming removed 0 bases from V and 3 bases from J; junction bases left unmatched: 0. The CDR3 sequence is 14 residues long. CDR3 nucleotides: TGCGCCAGCAGCCAAGAACAGGGGGACTATGGCTACACCTTC. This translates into CASSQEQGDYGYTF.

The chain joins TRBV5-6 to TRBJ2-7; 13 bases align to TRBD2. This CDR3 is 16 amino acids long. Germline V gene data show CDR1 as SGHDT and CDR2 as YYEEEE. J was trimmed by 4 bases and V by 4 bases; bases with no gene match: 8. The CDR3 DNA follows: TGTGCCAGCAGCAGAAGGACTAGCGGGAGAAGGTACGAGCAGTACTTC. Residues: CASSRRTSGRRYEQYF.

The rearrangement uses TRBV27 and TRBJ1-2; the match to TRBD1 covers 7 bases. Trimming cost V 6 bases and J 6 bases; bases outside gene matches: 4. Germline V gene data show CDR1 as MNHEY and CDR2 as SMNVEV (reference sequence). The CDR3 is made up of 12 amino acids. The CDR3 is CASSPGTDGYTF. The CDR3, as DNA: TGTGCCAGCAGCCCCGGGACAGATGGCTACACCTTC.

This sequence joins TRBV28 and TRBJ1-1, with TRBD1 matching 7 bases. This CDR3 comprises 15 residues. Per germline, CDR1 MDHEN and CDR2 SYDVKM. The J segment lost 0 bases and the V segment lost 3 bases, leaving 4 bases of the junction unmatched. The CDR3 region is CASSLGDSMNTEAFF. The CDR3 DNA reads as TGTGCCAGCAGTTTGGGGGACAGCATGAACACTGAAGCTTTCTTT. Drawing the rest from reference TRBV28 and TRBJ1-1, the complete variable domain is DVKVTQSSRYLVKRTGEKVFLECVQDMDHENMFWYRQDPGLGLRLIYFSYDVKMKEKGDIPEGYSVSREKKERFSLILESASTNQTSMYLCASSLGDSMNTEAFFGQGTRLTVV.

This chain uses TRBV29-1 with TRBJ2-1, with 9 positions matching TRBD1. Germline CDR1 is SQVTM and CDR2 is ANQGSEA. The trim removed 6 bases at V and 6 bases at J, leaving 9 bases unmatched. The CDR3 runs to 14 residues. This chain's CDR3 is CSVRRDRELNEQFF. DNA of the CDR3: TGCAGCGTCCGGCGGGACAGGGAGCTCAATGAGCAGTTCTTC.

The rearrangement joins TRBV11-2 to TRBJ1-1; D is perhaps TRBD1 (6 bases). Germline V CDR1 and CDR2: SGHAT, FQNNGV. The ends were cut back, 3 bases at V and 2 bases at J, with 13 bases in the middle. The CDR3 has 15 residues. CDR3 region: CASSFAGGSNTEAFF. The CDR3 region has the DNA TGTGCCAGCAGCTTCGCGGGGGGCTCAAACACTGAAGCTTTCTTT.

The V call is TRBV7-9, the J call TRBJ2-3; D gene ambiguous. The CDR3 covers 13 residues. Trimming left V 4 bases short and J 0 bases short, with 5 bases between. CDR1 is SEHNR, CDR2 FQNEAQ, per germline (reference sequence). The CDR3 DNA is TGTGCCAGCAGCTCGACTAGCACAGATACGCAGTATTTT. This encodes CASSSTSTDTQYF.

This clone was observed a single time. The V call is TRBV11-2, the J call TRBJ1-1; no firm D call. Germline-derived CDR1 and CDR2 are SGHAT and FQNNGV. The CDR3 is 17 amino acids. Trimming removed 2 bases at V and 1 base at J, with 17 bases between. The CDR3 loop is CASSLPPWEGSNTEAFF. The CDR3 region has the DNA TGTGCCAGCAGCTTACCCCCCTGGGAGGGATCGAACACTGAAGCTTTCTTT.

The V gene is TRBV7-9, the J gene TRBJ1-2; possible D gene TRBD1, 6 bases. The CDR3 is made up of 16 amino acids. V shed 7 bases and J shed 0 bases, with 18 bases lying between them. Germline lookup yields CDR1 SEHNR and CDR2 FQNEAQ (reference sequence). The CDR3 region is CASTPPDSGANYGYTF. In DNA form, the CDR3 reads TGTGCCAGCACCCCCCCGGACAGCGGAGCTAACTATGGCTACACCTTC. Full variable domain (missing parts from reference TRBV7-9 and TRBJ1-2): DTGVSQNPRHKITKRGQNVTFRCDPISEHNRLYWYRQTLGQGPEFLTYFQNEAQLEKSRLLSDRFSAERPKGSFSTLEIQRTEQGDSAMYLCASTPPDSGANYGYTFGSGTRLTVV.

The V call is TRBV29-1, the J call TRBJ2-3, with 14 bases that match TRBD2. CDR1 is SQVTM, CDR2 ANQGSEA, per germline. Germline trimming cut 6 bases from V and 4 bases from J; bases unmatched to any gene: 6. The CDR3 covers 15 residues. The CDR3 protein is CSVETSGRAADTQYF. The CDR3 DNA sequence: TGCAGCGTGGAGACTAGCGGGAGGGCTGCAGATACGCAGTATTTT.

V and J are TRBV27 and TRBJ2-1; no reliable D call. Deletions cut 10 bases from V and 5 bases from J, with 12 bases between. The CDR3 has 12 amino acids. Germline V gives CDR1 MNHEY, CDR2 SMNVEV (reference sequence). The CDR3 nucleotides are TGTGCCATCCCCCAAATAAACAATGAGCAGTTCTTC. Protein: CAIPQINNEQFF.

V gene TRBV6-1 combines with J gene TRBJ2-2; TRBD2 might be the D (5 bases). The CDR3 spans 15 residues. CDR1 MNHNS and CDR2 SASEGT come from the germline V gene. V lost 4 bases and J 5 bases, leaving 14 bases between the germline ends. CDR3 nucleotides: TGTGCCAGCAGTGGAGATTGGGGAGATACCGGGGAGCTGTTTTTT. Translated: CASSGDWGDTGELFF.

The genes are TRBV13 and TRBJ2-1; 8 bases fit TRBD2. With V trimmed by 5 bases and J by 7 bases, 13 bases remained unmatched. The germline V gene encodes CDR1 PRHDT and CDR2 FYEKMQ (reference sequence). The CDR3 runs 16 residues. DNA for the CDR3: TGTGCCAGCAGCCTTTTTGAGGGACTAGTAAGTAATGAGCAGTTCTTC. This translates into CASSLFEGLVSNEQFF.

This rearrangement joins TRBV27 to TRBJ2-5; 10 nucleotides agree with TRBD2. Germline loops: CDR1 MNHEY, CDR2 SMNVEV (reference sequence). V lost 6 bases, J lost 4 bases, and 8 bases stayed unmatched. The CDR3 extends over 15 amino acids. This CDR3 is CASSQAGGRRETQYF. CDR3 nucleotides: TGTGCCAGCAGCCAAGCGGGAGGGAGGCGAGAGACCCAGTACTTC.

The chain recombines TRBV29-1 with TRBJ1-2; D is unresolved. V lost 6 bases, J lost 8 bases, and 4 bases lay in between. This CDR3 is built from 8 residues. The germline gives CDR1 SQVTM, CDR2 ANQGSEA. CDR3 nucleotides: TGCAGCGTACAGGGCTACACCTTC. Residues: CSVQGYTF.

The CDR3 DNA follows: TGTGCCAGCAGTCAGACAGGGGGCCCCTACAATGAGCAGTTCTTC. Translating gives CASSQTGGPYNEQFF. The chain carries TRBV28 and TRBJ2-1; 10 nucleotides align to TRBD1. This CDR3 has 15 amino acids. The trim removed 5 bases at V and 2 bases at J, leaving 3 bases unmatched. Germline V gives CDR1 MDHEN, CDR2 SYDVKM.

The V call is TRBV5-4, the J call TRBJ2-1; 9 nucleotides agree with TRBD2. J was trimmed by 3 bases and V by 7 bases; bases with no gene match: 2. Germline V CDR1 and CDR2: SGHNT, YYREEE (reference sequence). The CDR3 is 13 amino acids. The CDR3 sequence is CASGLANYNEQFF. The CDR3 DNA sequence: TGTGCCAGCGGACTAGCGAACTACAATGAGCAGTTCTTC.

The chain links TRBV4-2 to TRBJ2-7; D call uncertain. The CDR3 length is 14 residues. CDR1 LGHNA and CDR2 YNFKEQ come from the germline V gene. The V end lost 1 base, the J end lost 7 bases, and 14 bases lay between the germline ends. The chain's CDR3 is CASSQVVGMGEQYF. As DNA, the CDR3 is TGTGCCAGCAGCCAAGTAGTAGGGATGGGTGAGCAGTACTTC.

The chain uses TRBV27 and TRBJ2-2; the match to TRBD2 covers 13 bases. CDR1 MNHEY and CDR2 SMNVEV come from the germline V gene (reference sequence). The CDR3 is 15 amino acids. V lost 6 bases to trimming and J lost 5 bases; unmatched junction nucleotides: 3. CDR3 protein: CASRRGLAGTGELFF. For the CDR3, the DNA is TGTGCCAGCAGGAGGGGACTAGCGGGAACCGGGGAGCTGTTTTTT.

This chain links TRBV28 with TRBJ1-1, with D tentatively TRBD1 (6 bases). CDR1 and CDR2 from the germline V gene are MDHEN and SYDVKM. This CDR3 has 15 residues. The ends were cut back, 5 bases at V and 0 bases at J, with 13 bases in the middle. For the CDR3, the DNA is TGTGCCAGCAGTGGACAGAATTTCATGAACACTGAAGCTTTCTTT. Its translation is CASSGQNFMNTEAFF.

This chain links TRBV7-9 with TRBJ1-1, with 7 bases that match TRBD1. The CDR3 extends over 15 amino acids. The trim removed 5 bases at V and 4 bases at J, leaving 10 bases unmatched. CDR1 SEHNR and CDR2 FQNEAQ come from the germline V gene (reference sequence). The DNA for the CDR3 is TGTGCCAGCAGCCCCCCAGGGGGGTTGGTCACTGAAGCTTTCTTT. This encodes CASSPPGGLVTEAFF. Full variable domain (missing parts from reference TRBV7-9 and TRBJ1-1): DTGVSQNPRHKITKRGQNVTFRCDPISEHNRLYWYRQTLGQGPEFLTYFQNEAQLEKSRLLSDRFSAERPKGSFSTLEIQRTEQGDSAMYLCASSPPGGLVTEAFFGQGTRLTVV.

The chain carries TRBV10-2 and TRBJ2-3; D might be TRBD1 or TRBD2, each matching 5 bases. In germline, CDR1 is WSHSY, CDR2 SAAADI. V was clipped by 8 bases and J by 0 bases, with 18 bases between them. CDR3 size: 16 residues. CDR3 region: CASFRGYWTSTDTQYF. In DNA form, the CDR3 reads TGCGCCAGCTTCCGGGGCTACTGGACAAGCACAGATACGCAGTATTTT.